These 5 T cell receptor beta chains were all obtained from the same sample, sequenced in a study of blood T cell repertoires in COVID-19. Measured with immunoSEQ multiplex PCR; TCRdb has only the in-frame clones, and not every one. The table shows some 120,000 clones, with 65% to 85% occurring only once. What was sequenced was peripheral blood. These receptors were collected from an older man with acute or convalescent COVID-19.

This sequence joins TRBV5-1 and TRBJ1-5, with no clear D. CDR3 length equals 13 residues. The germline V and J ends were trimmed by 4 bases and 4 bases, with 9 bases remaining between them. Germline CDR1 reads SGHRS; CDR2 reads YFSETQ. CDR3 DNA: TGCGCCAGCAGCCAGGAACCGAATCAGCCCCAGCATTTT. This codes for CASSQEPNQPQHF.

There are a few counts of this clone. V and J are TRBV14 and TRBJ2-6, with 8 bases matching TRBD1. V dropped 4 bases and J dropped 4; count of bases not matched to a gene: 6. Germline CDR1 SGHDN, CDR2 FVKESK. This CDR3 is built from 16 residues. CDR3 bases: TGTGCCAGCAGCCGCCTGACAGGGGCAGGGGCCAACGTCCTGACTTTC. The encoded protein is CASSRLTGAGANVLTF.

As concerns this clone: Distinct nucleotide sequences in the sample also encode this CDR3. This chain uses TRBV5-4 with TRBJ2-5, with 13 bases that match TRBD2. V shed 0 bases, J shed 5 bases, and the junction held 1 base outside the gene matches. The CDR3 has 15 amino acids. The germline CDR1 and CDR2 sequences are SGHNT and YYREEE (reference sequence). CDR3 residues: CASSLGTSGGETQYF. Here the CDR3 DNA reads TGTGCCAGCAGCTTGGGGACTAGCGGGGGTGAGACCCAGTACTTC.

The V call is TRBV19, the J call TRBJ1-1, with D perhaps TRBD1 (5 bases). This CDR3 has 14 residues. The V end was cut by 7 bases, the J end by 4 bases, with 16 bases between. Germline assignment: CDR1 LNHDA and CDR2 SQIVND (reference sequence). The DNA for the CDR3 is TGTGCCAGTATGTCAAGGGTCGGGGGCACTGAAGCTTTCTTT. Translated: CASMSRVGGTEAFF.

J is TRBJ1-2 and V is TRBV6-5; D is perhaps TRBD1 (6 bases). The CDR3 contains 15 residues. Germline V gene sequence: CDR1 MNHEY, CDR2 SVGAGI. V was pared by 3 bases and J by 6 bases, with 17 bases between. The CDR3 bases are TGTGCCAGCAGTTATAGTCCAGGGGCCCTAGATGGCTACACCTTC. Amino acid sequence: CASSYSPGALDGYTF.